This TCR beta chain was identified in a study of T cell responses to AZD1222 COVID-19 vaccine. Whole-study results and caveats: Breadth and depth of Spike-specific TCRs rose after two AZD1222 doses. Vaccine-associated CD4 TCRs spanned spike, dominant at 160-218 and 743-854. As reported, nearly half of all spike-specific TCRs target variant regions that are unmutated. Baseline antibody screening turned up just a handful of seropositive AZD1222 recipients.

The germline V gene has CDR1 SGHTA and CDR2 FQGNSA. The CDR3 has 13 residues. V was pared by 11 bases and J by 1 base, with 7 bases of the junction left unmatched. Data came from immunoSEQ multiplex PCR; TCRdb stores just in-frame clones and leaves some out. The sample has over 150,000 clones; more than 70% are singletons. A word on this clone: Its specificity is not known.

This chain links TRBV7-2 with TRBJ1-1; 7 nucleotides line up with TRBD1. This receptor was identified in an adult in good health. This specimen was peripheral blood, taken on day 0 of AZD1222 vaccination. The CDR3 loop is CAGRGQPNTEAFF. As DNA, the CDR3 is TGTGCCGGGAGGGGACAGCCGAACACTGAAGCTTTCTTT.